The present TCR beta chain was sequenced within a study of cytomegalovirus exposure and HLA in healthy donors. Donors likely had unrecorded immune exposures despite being nominally healthy when sampled. Researchers ran the PCR with 60 Vbeta and 13 Jbeta primers. Data came from immunoSEQ multiplex PCR; TCRdb stores just in-frame clones and leaves some out. This table has some 150,000 clones, about 75% appearing once. CDR1 is MGHRA, CDR2 YSYEKL, per germline. V lost 3 bases to trimming and J lost 0 bases; unmatched junction nucleotides: 4. The length of the CDR3 is 18 residues. This clone was observed a few times.

V usage is TRBV4-1 and J usage is TRBJ2-2; 13 positions match TRBD2. This TCR derives from a man aged 55-75 years in good health and CMV-seronegative. Sequences were obtained from PBMCs. Here the CDR3 reads CASSHAGLAGPNTGELFF. The CDR3 DNA sequence: TGCGCCAGCAGCCACGCGGGACTAGCGGGACCGAACACCGGGGAGCTGTTTTTT.